The source of this T cell receptor beta chain is a study of control samples from healthy donors and cancer patients. The CDR3 length is 17 residues. V shed 4 bases and J shed 0 bases, with 14 bases lying between them. CDR1 SGHTS and CDR2 YDEGEE come from the germline V gene. Method: immunoSEQ multiplex PCR; TCRdb's copy keeps in-frame clones and lacks some. Altogether about 180,000 clones are present, around nine tenths being singletons, with the ten largest covering about 1.4%. Input material: blood. This TCR came from a man aged 30 to 39 in good health. V gene TRBV5-8 combines with J gene TRBJ2-6; D may be TRBD1 (6 bases). The CDR3 nucleotides read TGTGCCAGCAGCCAGAGACAGGCTCTCTCTGGGGCCAACGTCCTGACTTTC. It specifies CASSQRQALSGANVLTF.